One sample yielded the 25 T cell receptor beta chains listed below, sequenced in a study of OX40 agonist ivuxolimab in advanced cancers. The assay was immunoSEQ multiplex PCR, and TCRdb's table has in-frame clones only and misses some. Here the sample spans some 23,000 clones, around four fifths being singletons. The sequenced sample was CD4+ or CD8+ T cells sorted from blood, obtained in a trial of the OX40 agonist ivuxolimab. These receptors came from an adult with an advanced solid tumor such as melanoma, head and neck, liver or kidney cancer.

J is TRBJ1-1 and V is TRBV7-9, with D tentatively TRBD1 (6 bases). V lost 4 bases, J lost 3 bases, and 9 bases lay in between. The CDR3 contains 13 residues. Germline V lookup: CDR1 SEHNR, CDR2 FQNEAQ (reference sequence). For the CDR3, the DNA is TGTGCCAGCAGCTCAAGGGGGGACACTGAAGCTTTCTTT. Protein sequence: CASSSRGDTEAFF.

This clone was seen a few times. The chain joins TRBV5-6 to TRBJ2-7, with D hard to call. CDR3 size: 15 residues. Germline CDR1 reads SGHDT; CDR2 reads YYEEEE. V was trimmed by 0 bases and J by 3 bases, leaving 13 bases between them. The DNA of the CDR3 is TGTGCCAGCAGCTTGGCCAGCGACATTCTCTACGAGCAGTACTTC. Protein sequence: CASSLASDILYEQYF.

The V gene is TRBV19, the J gene TRBJ2-7; perhaps D is TRBD1 or TRBD2 (6 bases each). Germline V gene lookup returns CDR1 LNHDA and CDR2 SQIVND (reference sequence). V was trimmed by 5 bases and J by 2 bases, leaving 13 bases between them. The CDR3 runs 14 residues. CDR3 sequence reads: CASSAGGGPYEQYF. CDR3 in DNA: TGTGCCAGTAGTGCCGGGGGCGGTCCCTACGAGCAGTACTTC.

The chain couples TRBV9 to TRBJ1-4; D remains ambiguous. Trimming removed 4 bases at V and 7 bases at J, with 14 bases between. The CDR3 has 14 residues. Germline CDR1 SGDLS, CDR2 YYNGEE. The CDR3 region has the DNA TGTGCCAGCAGCCCCTCACCCGGCGGTGAAAAACTGTTTTTT. The encoded protein is CASSPSPGGEKLFF.

The chain links TRBV27 to TRBJ1-2; TRBD1 might be the D (5 bases). Germline V gene sequence: CDR1 MNHEY, CDR2 SMNVEV (reference sequence). V was cut by 3 bases and J by 3 bases, with 11 bases left in between. This CDR3 has 14 residues. The chain's CDR3 is CASSLIQGDYGYTF. The CDR3 DNA follows: TGTGCCAGCAGTTTGATTCAGGGTGACTATGGCTACACCTTC.

The rearrangement joins TRBV19 to TRBJ1-5, with no clear D. CDR1 is LNHDA, CDR2 SQIVND, per germline (reference sequence). CDR3 length: 15 amino acids. V lost 3 bases to trimming and J lost 7 bases, with 16 bases between them. The CDR3 loop reads CASSIVRDRGQPQHF. The CDR3 region has the DNA TGTGCCAGTAGTATTGTCCGCGATAGAGGGCAGCCCCAGCATTTT.

This clone was observed a handful of times. J is TRBJ2-7 and V is TRBV7-9; possible D gene TRBD2, 5 bases. The germline V gene has CDR1 SEHNR and CDR2 FQNEAQ (reference sequence). The CDR3 is made up of 11 amino acids. Deletions cut 3 bases from V and 12 bases from J, with 12 bases between. The DNA for the CDR3 is TGTGCCAGCAGCTTTGGAGGAGAAGCGTACTTC. Protein sequence: CASSFGGEAYF. Full variable domain (missing parts from reference TRBV7-9 and TRBJ2-7): DTGVSQNPRHKITKRGQNVTFRCDPISEHNRLYWYRQTLGQGPEFLTYFQNEAQLEKSRLLSDRFSAERPKGSFSTLEIQRTEQGDSAMYLCASSFGGEAYFGPGTRLTVT.

This clone was detected a few times. The rearrangement joins TRBV7-7 to TRBJ1-1, with D unclear. The ends were cut back, 5 bases at V and 1 base at J, with 8 bases in the middle. CDR3 size: 13 residues. Germline CDR1 reads SSHAT; CDR2 reads FNYEAQ (reference sequence). CDR3 protein: CASSQYRNTEAFF. The CDR3 DNA reads as TGTGCCAGCAGCCAATACAGGAACACTGAAGCTTTCTTT. Based on the CDR3 plus reference TRBV7-7 and TRBJ1-1, the full variable domain is GAGVSQSPRYKVTKRGQDVTLRCDPISSHATLYWYQQALGQGPEFLTYFNYEAQPDKSGLPSDRFSAERPEGSISTLTIQRTEQRDSAMYRCASSQYRNTEAFFGQGTRLTVV.

The J gene is TRBJ2-1, the V gene TRBV7-2, with 10 positions matching TRBD2. CDR1 SGHTA and CDR2 FQGNSA come from the germline V gene. V lost 2 bases and J lost 2; bases outside the gene matches: 3. This CDR3 has 16 residues. CDR3 DNA: TGTGCCAGCAGCTTACGGAGCGGGGGGGCCTACAATGAGCAGTTCTTC. It encodes CASSLRSGGAYNEQFF.

This chain connects TRBV19 to TRBJ1-1, with D hard to call. This CDR3 is built from 13 residues. CDR1 and CDR2 from the germline V gene are LNHDA and SQIVND (reference sequence). The V gene lost 8 bases and the J gene lost 1 base, with 11 bases spanning the gap. The CDR3 sequence: CASGELGNTEAFF. For the CDR3, the DNA is TGTGCCAGTGGGGAACTCGGGAACACTGAAGCTTTCTTT. Full variable domain (outside the CDR3, taken from reference TRBV19 and TRBJ1-1): DGGITQSPKYLFRKEGQNVTLSCEQNLNHDAMYWYRQDPGQGLRLIYYSQIVNDFQKGDIAEGYSVSREKKESFPLTVTSAQKNPTAFYLCASGELGNTEAFFGQGTRLTVV.

The J gene is TRBJ2-7, the V gene TRBV9; 8 nucleotides match TRBD2. V gave up 4 bases and J gave up 2 bases; unmatched junction bases: 5. This CDR3 has 14 amino acids. Germline values: CDR1 SGDLS, CDR2 YYNGEE. CDR3 bases: TGTGCCAGCAGCCCGGGGGGACTAGCCTACGAGCAGTACTTC. Residues: CASSPGGLAYEQYF.

The chain couples TRBV7-9 to TRBJ2-5; D is possibly TRBD1 or TRBD2 (5 bases each). V lost 5 bases, J lost 5 bases, and 12 bases lay in between. The CDR3 has 13 residues. Germline loops: CDR1 SEHNR, CDR2 FQNEAQ (reference sequence). This CDR3 is CASSRGPEETQYF. DNA for the CDR3: TGTGCCAGCAGCCGGGGACCTGAGGAGACCCAGTACTTC.

The genes are TRBV27 and TRBJ1-1, with 11 bases lining up with TRBD1. Per the germline V gene, CDR1 is MNHEY and CDR2 is SMNVEV (reference sequence). The CDR3 covers 14 residues. The junction had 10 bases not matched to a gene; V was cut back by 11 bases and J by 5 bases. CDR3 sequence reads: CAARDRGFDTEAFF. CDR3 nucleotides: TGTGCCGCCCGGGACAGGGGGTTTGATACTGAAGCTTTCTTT.

The V and J genes are TRBV14 and TRBJ2-2; a possible D gene is TRBD2 (5 bases). Looked up from germline, CDR1 is SGHDN and CDR2 is FVKESK. V was cut by 3 bases and J by 6 bases, with 17 bases left in between. The CDR3 is 16 residues long. This CDR3 reads CASSHFKRETAGELFF. The CDR3, as DNA: TGTGCCAGCAGCCACTTTAAGAGGGAGACGGCCGGGGAGCTGTTTTTT.

The chain has TRBV5-5 and TRBJ1-2; no firm D call. In germline, CDR1 is SGHKS, CDR2 YYEKEE (reference sequence). V dropped 0 bases and J dropped 0 bases, with 9 bases sitting between them. This CDR3 has 15 amino acids. CDR3 in DNA: TGTGCCAGCAGCTTGGGGGCGGGAGCTAACTATGGCTACACCTTC. It codes for CASSLGAGANYGYTF.

V is TRBV6-4 and J is TRBJ2-3, with 11 bases fitting TRBD2. CDR1 MRHNA and CDR2 SNTAGT come from the germline V gene. The CDR3 consists of 16 residues. J lost 4 bases, V lost 4 bases, and 7 bases had no gene match. CDR3 in amino acids: CASSVGTSGGADTQYF. CDR3 bases: TGTGCCAGCAGTGTAGGCACTAGCGGGGGAGCAGATACGCAGTATTTT.

This chain uses TRBV6-1 with TRBJ2-1; D remains unclear. Trimming cost V 4 bases and J 2 bases, with 0 bases left between them. Germline lookup yields CDR1 MNHNS and CDR2 SASEGT. The CDR3 covers 11 residues. In nucleotides, the CDR3 is TGTGCCAGCAGTGCCTACAATGAGCAGTTCTTC. It translates to CASSAYNEQFF.

The V and J genes are TRBV9 and TRBJ1-2, with D unresolved. Germline lookup yields CDR1 SGDLS and CDR2 YYNGEE. Trimming stripped 0 bases from V and 5 bases from J, with 5 bases between. The CDR3 runs to 12 residues. The CDR3, as DNA: TGTGCCAGCAGCGTAGGCGGTTATGGCTACACCTTC. It translates to CASSVGGYGYTF.

This clone was detected once. This rearrangement joins TRBV5-6 to TRBJ1-1; a weak D match, TRBD1 (5 bases). From germline, CDR1 is SGHDT and CDR2 YYEEEE. Between the trimmed V and J ends, which lost 0 bases and 10 bases, there was a span of 22 bases. This CDR3 has 16 residues. DNA for the CDR3: TGTGCCAGCAGCTTGGGGGGTATTTTTGTGGGGCCTGGAGCTTTCTTT. Translated, it gives CASSLGGIFVGPGAFF.

V gene TRBV5-1 combines with J gene TRBJ1-3; TRBD1 might be the D (5 bases). Trimming cost V 0 bases and J 4 bases, with 14 bases left between them. The CDR3 contains 16 residues. Germline loops: CDR1 SGHRS, CDR2 YFSETQ. DNA for the CDR3: TGCGCCAGCAGCTTGGACCGGGGGGTGTCGGGAAACACCATATATTTT. Protein: CASSLDRGVSGNTIYF.

Only a few counts were recorded for this clone. The gene calls are TRBV5-8 and TRBJ2-7; D remains ambiguous. Germline values: CDR1 SGHTS, CDR2 YDEGEE. V was trimmed by 0 bases and J by 6 bases, leaving 16 bases between them. The CDR3 length is 15 residues. The CDR3 nucleotides are TGTGCCAGCAGCTTGGAACAGCCGACGTCAGCCGAGCAGTACTTC. Its translation: CASSLEQPTSAEQYF.

The gene calls are TRBV19 and TRBJ2-1; D uncertain. CDR1 and CDR2 from the germline V gene are LNHDA and SQIVND (reference sequence). V was shortened by 4 bases and J by 9 bases, with 16 bases between the two germline ends. The CDR3 has 14 residues. The DNA of the CDR3 is TGTGCCAGTAGTACCCGCCGGTTGATGGGTGAGCAGTTCTTC. Translating it yields CASSTRRLMGEQFF.

This clone was seen only once. The chain recombines TRBV2 with TRBJ2-5, with a tentative D call TRBD1 (5 bases). The CDR3 loop spans 14 amino acids. The germline V gene encodes CDR1 SNHLY and CDR2 FYNNEI. With 5 bases removed from V and 5 bases from J, the gap between germline ends came to 15 bases. The CDR3 bases are TGTGCCAGCAGTCCACGTCAGGGAACGGAGACCCAGTACTTC. Translation: CASSPRQGTETQYF.

This chain uses TRBV27 with TRBJ2-7; D is ambiguous. CDR1 and CDR2 from the germline V gene are MNHEY and SMNVEV (reference sequence). V dropped 3 bases and J dropped 3 bases, with 9 bases sitting between them. CDR3 length: 13 residues. This chain's CDR3 is CASSFSQNYEQYF. The CDR3 bases are TGTGCCAGCAGTTTTTCCCAGAACTACGAGCAGTACTTC.

Concerning this clone: Mismatch with germline at one junction end may stem from a read error. The chain has TRBV27 and TRBJ1-2; D gene unclear. Germline V gives CDR1 MNHEY, CDR2 SMNVEV (reference sequence). CDR3 size: 10 residues. The DNA of the CDR3 is TGTGCCAGCAGTTTAGCTAGTGTCCATTTC. Translation: CASSLASVHF.